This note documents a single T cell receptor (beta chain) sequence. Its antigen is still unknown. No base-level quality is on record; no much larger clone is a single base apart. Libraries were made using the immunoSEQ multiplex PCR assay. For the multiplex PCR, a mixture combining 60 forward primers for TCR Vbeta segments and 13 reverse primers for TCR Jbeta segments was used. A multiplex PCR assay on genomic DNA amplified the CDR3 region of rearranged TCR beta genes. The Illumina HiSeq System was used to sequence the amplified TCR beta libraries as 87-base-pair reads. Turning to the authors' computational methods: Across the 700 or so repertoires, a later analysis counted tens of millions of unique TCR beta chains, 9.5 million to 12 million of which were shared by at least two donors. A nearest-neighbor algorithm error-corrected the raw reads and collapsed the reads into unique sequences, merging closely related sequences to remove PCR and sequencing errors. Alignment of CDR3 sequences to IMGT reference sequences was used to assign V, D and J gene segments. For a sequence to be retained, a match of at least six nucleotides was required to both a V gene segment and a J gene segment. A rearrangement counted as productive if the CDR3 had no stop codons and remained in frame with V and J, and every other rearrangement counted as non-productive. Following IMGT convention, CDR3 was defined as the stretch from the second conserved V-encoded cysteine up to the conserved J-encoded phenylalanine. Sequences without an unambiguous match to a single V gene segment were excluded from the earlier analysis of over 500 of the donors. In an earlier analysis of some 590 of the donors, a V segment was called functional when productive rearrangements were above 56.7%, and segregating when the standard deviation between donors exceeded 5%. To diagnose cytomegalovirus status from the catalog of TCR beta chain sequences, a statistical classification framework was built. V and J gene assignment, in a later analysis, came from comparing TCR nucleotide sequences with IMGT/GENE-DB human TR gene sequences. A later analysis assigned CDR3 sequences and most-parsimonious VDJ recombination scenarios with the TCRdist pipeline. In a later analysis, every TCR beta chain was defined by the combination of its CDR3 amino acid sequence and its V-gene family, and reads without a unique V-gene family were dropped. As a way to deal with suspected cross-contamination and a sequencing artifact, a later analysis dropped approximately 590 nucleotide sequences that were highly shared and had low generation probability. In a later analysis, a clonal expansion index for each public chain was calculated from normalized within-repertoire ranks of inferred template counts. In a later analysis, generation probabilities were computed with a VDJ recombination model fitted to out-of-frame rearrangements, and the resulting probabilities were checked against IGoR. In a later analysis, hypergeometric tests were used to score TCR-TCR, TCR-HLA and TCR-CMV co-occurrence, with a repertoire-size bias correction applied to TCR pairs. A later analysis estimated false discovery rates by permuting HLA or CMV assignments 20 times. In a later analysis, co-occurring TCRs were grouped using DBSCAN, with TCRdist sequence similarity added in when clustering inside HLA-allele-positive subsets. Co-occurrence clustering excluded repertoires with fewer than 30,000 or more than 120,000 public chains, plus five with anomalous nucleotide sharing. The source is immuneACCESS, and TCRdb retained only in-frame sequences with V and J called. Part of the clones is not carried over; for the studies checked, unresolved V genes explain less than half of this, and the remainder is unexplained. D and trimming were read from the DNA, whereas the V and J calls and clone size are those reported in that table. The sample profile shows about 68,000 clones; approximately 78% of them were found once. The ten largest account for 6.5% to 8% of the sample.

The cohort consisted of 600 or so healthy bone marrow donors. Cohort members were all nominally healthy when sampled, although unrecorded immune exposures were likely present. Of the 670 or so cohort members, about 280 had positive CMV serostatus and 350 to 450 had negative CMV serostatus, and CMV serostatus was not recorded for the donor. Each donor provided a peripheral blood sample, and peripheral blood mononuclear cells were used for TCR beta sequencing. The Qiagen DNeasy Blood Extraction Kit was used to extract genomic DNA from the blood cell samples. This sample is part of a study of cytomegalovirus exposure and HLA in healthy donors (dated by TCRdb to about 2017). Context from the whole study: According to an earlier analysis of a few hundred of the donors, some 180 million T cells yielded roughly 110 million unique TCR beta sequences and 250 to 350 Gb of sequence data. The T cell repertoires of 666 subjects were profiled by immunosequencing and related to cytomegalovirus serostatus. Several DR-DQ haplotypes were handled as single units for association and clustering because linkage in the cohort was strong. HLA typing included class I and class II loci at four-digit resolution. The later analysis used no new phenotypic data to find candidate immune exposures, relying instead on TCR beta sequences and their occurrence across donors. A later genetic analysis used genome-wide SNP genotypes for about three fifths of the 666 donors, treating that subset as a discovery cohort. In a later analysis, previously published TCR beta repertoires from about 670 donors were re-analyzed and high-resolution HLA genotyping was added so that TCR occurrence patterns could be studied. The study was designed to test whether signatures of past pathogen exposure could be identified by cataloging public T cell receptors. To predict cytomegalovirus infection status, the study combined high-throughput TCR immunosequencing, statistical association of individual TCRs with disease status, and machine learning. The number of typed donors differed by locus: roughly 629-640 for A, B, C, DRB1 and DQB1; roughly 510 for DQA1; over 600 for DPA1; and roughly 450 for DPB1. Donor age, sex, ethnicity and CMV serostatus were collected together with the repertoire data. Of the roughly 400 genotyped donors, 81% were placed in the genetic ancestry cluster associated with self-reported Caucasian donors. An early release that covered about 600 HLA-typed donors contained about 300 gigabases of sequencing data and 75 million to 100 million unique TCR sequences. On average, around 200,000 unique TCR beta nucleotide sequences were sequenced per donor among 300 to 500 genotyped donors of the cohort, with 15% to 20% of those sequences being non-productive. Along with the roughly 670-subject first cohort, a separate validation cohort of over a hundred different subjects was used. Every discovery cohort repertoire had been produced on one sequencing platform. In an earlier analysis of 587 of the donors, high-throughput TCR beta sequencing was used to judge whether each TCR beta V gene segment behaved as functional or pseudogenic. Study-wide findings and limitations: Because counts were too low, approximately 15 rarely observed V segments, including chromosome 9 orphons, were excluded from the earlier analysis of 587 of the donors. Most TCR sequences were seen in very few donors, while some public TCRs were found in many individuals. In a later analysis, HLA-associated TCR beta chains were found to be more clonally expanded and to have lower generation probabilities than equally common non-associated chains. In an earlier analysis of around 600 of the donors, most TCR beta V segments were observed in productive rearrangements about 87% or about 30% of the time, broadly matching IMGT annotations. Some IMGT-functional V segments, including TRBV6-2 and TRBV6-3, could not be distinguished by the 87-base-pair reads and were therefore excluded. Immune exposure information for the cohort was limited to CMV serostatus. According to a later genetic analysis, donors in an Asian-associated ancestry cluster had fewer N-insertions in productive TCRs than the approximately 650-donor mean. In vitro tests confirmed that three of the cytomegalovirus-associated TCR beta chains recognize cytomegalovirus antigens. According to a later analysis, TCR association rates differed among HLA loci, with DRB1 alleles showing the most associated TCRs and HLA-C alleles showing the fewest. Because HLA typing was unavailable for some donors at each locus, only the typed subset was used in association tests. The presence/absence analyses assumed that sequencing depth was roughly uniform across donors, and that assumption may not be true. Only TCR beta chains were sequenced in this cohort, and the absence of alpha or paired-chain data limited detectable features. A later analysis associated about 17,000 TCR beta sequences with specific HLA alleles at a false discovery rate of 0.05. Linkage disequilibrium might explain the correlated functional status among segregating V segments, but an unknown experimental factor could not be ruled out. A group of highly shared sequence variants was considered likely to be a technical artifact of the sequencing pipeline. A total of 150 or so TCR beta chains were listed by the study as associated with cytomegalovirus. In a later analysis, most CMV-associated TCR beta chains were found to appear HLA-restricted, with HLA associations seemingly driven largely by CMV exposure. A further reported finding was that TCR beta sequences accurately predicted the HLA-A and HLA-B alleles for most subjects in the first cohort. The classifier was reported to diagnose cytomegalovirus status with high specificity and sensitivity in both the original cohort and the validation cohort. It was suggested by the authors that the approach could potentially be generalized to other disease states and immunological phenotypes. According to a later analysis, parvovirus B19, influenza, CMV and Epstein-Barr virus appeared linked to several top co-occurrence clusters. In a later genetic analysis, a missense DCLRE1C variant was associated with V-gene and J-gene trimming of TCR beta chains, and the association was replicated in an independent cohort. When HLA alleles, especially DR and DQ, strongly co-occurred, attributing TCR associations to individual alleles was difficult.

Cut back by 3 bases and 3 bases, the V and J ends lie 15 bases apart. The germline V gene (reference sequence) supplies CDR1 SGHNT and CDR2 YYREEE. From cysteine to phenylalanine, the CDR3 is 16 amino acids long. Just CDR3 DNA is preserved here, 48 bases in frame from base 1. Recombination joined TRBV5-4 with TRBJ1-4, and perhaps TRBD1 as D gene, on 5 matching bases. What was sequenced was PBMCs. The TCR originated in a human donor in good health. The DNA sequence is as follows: TGTGCCAGCAGCTCCATACCAGGGTCGTCTAATGAAAAACTGTTTTTT. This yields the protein CASSSIPGSSNEKLFF.